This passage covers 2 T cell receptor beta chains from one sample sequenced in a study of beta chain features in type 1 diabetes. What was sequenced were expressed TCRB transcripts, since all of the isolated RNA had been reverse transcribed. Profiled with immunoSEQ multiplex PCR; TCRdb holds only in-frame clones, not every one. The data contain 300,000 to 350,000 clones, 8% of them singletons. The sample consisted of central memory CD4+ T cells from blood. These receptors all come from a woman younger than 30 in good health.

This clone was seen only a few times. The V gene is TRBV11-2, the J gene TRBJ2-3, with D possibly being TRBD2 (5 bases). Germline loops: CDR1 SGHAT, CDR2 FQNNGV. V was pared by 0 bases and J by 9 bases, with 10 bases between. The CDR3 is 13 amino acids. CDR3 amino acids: CASSLERAGTQYF. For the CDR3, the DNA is TGTGCCAGCAGCTTAGAGAGGGCTGGGACGCAGTATTTT.

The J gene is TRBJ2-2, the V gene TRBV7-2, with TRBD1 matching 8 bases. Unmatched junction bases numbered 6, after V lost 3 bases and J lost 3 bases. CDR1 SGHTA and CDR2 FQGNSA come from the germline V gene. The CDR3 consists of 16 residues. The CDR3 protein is CASSLYDRGYTGELFF. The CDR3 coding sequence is TGTGCCAGCAGCTTGTACGACAGGGGTTACACCGGGGAGCTGTTTTTT.